The 7 T cell receptor beta chains presented below share a single source sample, sequenced in a study of T cells in Graves' hyperthyroidism and ophthalmopathy. RNA transcripts served as the template for amplifying TCR beta CDR3 regions. HTBI primers were the set used in a first-round RT-PCR of the TCR CDR3. Using its own MiXCR run on the multiplex PCR reads, TCRdb lists one record per CDR3 protein. The data hold hundreds of thousands of distinct CDR3 sequences, with about 14% observed a single time. The sequenced sample consisted of blood. The receptor source for this set is a woman aged 40 to 50 with Graves' ophthalmopathy.

This clonotype was detected ten times or more. The V and J genes are TRBV6-5 and TRBJ1-1; 8 nucleotides match TRBD1. Germline CDR1 is MNHEY and CDR2 is SVGAGI. The CDR3 loop spans 14 amino acids. The ends lost 5 bases at V and 4 bases at J; junction bases unmatched: 6. The CDR3, as DNA: TGTGCCAGCAGTAGACAGGGGACGGGCACTGAAGCTTTCTTT. Translating it yields CASSRQGTGTEAFF.

This clonotype occurred many times. CDR3 nucleotide sequence: TGCAGTGCCGCGGGACTTTTCTCTGGAAACACCATATATTTT. Amino acids: CSAAGLFSGNTIYF. The chain employs TRBV20-1 and TRBJ1-3, with D possibly matching TRBD1 (5 bases). CDR1 and CDR2 (germline): DFQATT, SNEGSKA (reference sequence). Trimming shortened V by 6 bases and J by 0 bases, and 12 bases separated the two germline ends. The CDR3 runs 14 residues.

This clonotype showed up many times. The V and J genes are TRBV11-2 and TRBJ1-3; D not resolved. Looked up from germline, CDR1 is SGHAT and CDR2 is FQNNGV. This CDR3 contains 18 residues. V lost 2 bases and J lost 0, with 17 bases in between. CDR3 loop: CASSLNSGSGSSGNTIYF. For the CDR3, the DNA is TGTGCCAGCAGCTTAAACAGTGGCAGCGGGAGCTCTGGAAACACCATATATTTT.

This clonotype came up many times. The chain uses TRBV20-1 and TRBJ2-7; no clear D gene. Germline CDR1 and CDR2: DFQATT and SNEGSKA (reference sequence). The V gene lost 1 base and the J gene lost 6 bases, with 7 bases spanning the gap. There are 11 residues in the CDR3. The CDR3 sequence is CSARVGSEQYF. DNA for the CDR3: TGCAGTGCTAGAGTGGGATCCGAGCAGTACTTC.

This clonotype was counted between two and nine times. The chain combines TRBV28 with TRBJ2-5; the match to TRBD2 covers 8 bases. This CDR3 has 15 residues. Unmatched junction bases numbered 5, after V lost 3 bases and J lost 2 bases. Looked up from germline, CDR1 is MDHEN and CDR2 is SYDVKM. Here the CDR3 reads CASSLSGSVQETQYF. The CDR3 DNA sequence: TGTGCCAGCAGTTTGAGCGGGAGTGTTCAAGAGACCCAGTACTTC.

There are many counts of this clonotype. The chain combines TRBV6-1 with TRBJ1-2; D remains ambiguous. Deletions cut 4 bases from V and 7 bases from J, with 10 bases between. Germline-derived CDR1 and CDR2 are MNHNS and SASEGT. CDR3 size: 12 residues. CDR3 coding DNA: TGTGCCAGCAGTGGCAGCTTTGGTGGCTACACCTTC. The encoded protein is CASSGSFGGYTF.

The J gene is TRBJ2-5, the V gene TRBV12-3 or TRBV12-4, with 14 bases that match TRBD2. J was trimmed by 5 bases and V by 6 bases; bases with no gene match: 11. This CDR3 is built from 17 residues. Written as DNA, the CDR3 is TGTGCCAGCAGCACAGCCGGGACTAGCGGGAGTAGCGAGACCCAGTACTTC. This gives the protein CASSTAGTSGSSETQYF.